This T cell receptor (beta chain) was observed in a study of T cell responses to AZD1222 COVID-19 vaccine. Repertoires were generated with immunoSEQ multiplex PCR, while TCRdb's copy carries only in-frame clones and drops some. This sample has some 130,000 clones; roughly 90% occur once, and the top ten carry about 6%. Germline-derived CDR1 and CDR2 are SGHDN and FVKESK. CDR3 length: 19 residues. V was trimmed by 0 bases and J by 8 bases, leaving 25 bases between them. The chain is built from TRBV14 and TRBJ1-4, with D perhaps TRBD1 (5 bases). The source of this sequence is an adult in good health. Source: peripheral blood, taken on day 0 of AZD1222 vaccination. The chain's CDR3 is CASSQDSGGFGARGEKLFF. The CDR3 nucleotides read TGTGCCAGCAGCCAAGATTCGGGTGGATTTGGGGCGCGGGGCGAAAAACTGTTTTTT. Supplemented by reference TRBV14 and TRBJ1-4, the full variable domain reads EAGVTQFPSHSVIEKGQTVTLRCDPISGHDNLYWYRRVMGKEIKFLLHFVKESKQDESGMPNNRFLAERTGGTYSTLKVQPAELEDSGVYFCASSQDSGGFGARGEKLFFGSGTQLSVL.